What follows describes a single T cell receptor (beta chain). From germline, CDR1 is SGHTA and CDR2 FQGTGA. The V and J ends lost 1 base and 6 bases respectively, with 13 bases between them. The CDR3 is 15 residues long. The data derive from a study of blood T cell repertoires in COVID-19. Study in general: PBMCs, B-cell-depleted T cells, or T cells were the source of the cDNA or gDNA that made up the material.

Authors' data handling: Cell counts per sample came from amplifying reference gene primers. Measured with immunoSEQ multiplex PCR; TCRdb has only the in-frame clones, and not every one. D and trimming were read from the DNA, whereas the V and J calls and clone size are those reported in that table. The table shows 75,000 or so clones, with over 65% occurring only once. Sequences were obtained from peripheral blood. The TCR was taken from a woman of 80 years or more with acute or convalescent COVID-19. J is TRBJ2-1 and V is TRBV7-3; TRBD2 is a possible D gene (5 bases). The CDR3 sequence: CASSLSGGGFNEQFF. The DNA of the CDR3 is TGTGCCAGCAGCTTAAGTGGAGGCGGCTTCAATGAGCAGTTCTTC.